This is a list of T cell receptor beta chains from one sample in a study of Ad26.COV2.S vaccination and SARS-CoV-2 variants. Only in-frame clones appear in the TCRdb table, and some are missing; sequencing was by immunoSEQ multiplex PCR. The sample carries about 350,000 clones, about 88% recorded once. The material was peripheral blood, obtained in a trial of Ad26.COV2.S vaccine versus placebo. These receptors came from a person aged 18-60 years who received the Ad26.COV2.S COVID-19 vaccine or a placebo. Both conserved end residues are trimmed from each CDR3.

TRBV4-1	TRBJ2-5	ASSQGREGWETQY
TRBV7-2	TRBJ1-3	ASSQTGQGLWGGNTIY
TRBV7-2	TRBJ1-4	ASSSRRTGNEKLF
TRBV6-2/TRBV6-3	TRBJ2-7	ASSRWSSGVGSYEQY
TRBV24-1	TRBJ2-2	ATSDPGGQTNTGELF
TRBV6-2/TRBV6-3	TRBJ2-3	ASSWAGGRDTQY
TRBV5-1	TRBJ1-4	ASRRDSNEKLF
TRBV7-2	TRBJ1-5	ASSSQTGPNQPQH
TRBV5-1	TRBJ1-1	ASSLEPGPVGTEAF
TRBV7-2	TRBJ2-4	ASSSSSGTVIGDIQY
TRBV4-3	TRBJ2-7	ASSTDRGDYEQY
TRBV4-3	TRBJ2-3	ASSQDGRPRPTV
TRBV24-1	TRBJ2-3	ATSDLGRDLADTQY
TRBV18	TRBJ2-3	ASSPDQLGGEY
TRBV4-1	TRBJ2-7	ASSQGDRVYEQY
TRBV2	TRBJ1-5	ASSVAGTAGGGQPQH
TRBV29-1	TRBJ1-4	SVSTGGINEKLF
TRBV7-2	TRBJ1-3	ASSLGFGGGNTIY
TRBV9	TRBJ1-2	ASSVGQGARYGYT
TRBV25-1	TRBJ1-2	ASSVGTGIGYT
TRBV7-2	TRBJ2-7	ASSLITGGAYEQY
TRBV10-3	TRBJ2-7	AIRVGGLSSYEQY
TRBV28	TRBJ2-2	ASRTGYTGELF
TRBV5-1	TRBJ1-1	ASTEGGTEAF